Listed below are T cell receptor beta chains from one sample, sequenced in a study of T cells in tuberculosis. Generated by immunoSEQ multiplex PCR, the TCRdb table keeps only in-frame clones and is missing some. In the table there are around 60,000 clones, about 86% of which are singletons. The sample taken for sequencing was CD1b-GMM tetramer-negative cells sorted from PBMCs. The receptors come from an adult woman with latent tuberculosis. Both conserved end residues are part of each CDR3. The D gene is left open where the match is weak. Only part of the rows carry a size: once, few, many, or a class if the clone is expanded.

clone_size d_call j_call v_call cdr3_length cdr3_nt cdr3_aa
NA NA TRBJ2-1 TRBV7-2 14 TGTGCCAGCAGCCCAGTTTTTGTGGGGAGTGAGCAGTTCTTC CASSPVFVGSEQFF
once TRBD1 TRBJ1-5 TRBV28 15 TGTGCCAGCAGTTGGGGACAGGGGGGTAATCAGCCCCAGCATTTT CASSWGQGGNQPQHF
NA TRBD1 TRBJ2-1 TRBV5-4 14 TGTGCCAGCAGCTCCAGGACAGGAGACAATGAGCAGTTCTTC CASSSRTGDNEQFF
once TRBD2 TRBJ2-5 TRBV30 20 TGTGCCTGGAGTGTACCCCAAAAAGGGACTAGCGGGGGAATGGAAGAGACCCAGTACTTC CAWSVPQKGTSGGMEETQYF
NA NA TRBJ2-1 TRBV11-3 12 TGTGCCAGCAGCTTTGCAGACAATGAGCAGTTCTTC CASSFADNEQFF
NA NA TRBJ1-5 TRBV6-6 13 TGTGCCAGCAGTGAGCAGGCTAATCAGCCCCAGCATTTT CASSEQANQPQHF
NA NA TRBJ1-1 TRBV6-5 16 TGTGCCAGCAGTTACTCGTATTGGGCCACCGAGACTGAAGCTTTCTTT CASSYSYWATETEAFF
NA TRBD1 TRBJ1-4 TRBV11-2 15 TGTGCCAGCAGTGATACAGGGGGAACTAATGAAAAACTGTTTTTT CASSDTGGTNEKLFF
NA NA TRBJ2-2 TRBV7-3 15 TGTGCCAGCAGCCCCGGACTTACGAACACCGGGGAGCTGTTTTTT CASSPGLTNTGELFF
once NA TRBJ1-1 TRBV19 16 TGTGCCAGTACCGTCCGGTTCGCGGGTTGGAACACTGAAGCTTTCTTT CASTVRFAGWNTEAFF
NA TRBD1 TRBJ1-1 TRBV19 14 TGTGCCAGTAGACAGGGGGTTCAGAACACTGAAGCTTTCTTT CASRQGVQNTEAFF
NA TRBD1 TRBJ1-2 TRBV5-6 19 TGTGCCAGCAGCTTTTATGGCGGGAACAGGGGGCATATTAACTATGGCTACACCTTC CASSFYGGNRGHINYGYTF
NA NA TRBJ2-7 TRBV5-6 18 TGTGCCAGCAGCTCATTAGCGGCCCCCCCGGGGAGTGGCTACGAGCAGTACTTC CASSSLAAPPGSGYEQYF
NA NA TRBJ2-1 TRBV30 13 TGTGCCTGGACCCGGGACTTCTACAATGAGCAGTTCTTC CAWTRDFYNEQFF
NA NA TRBJ2-5 TRBV18 14 TGTGCCAGCTCACCATTGGTCAGGAAAGAGACCCAGTACTTC CASSPLVRKETQYF
NA NA TRBJ1-2 TRBV29-1 13 TGCAGCGTTGAAGGTGTTGGTAGATATGGCTACACCTTC CSVEGVGRYGYTF
NA NA TRBJ1-6 TRBV2 14 TGTGCCACCACCCCGCGGACAGTCAATTCACCCCTCCACTTT CATTPRTVNSPLHF
NA NA TRBJ2-7 TRBV6-5 14 TGTGCCAGCAGCCGCCGACAAGGCTCCTACGAGCAGTACTTC CASSRRQGSYEQYF
NA NA TRBJ1-2 TRBV28 15 TGTGCCAGCAGACCCCGGGGCCCTAGCGACTATGGCTACACCTTC CASRPRGPSDYGYTF
NA TRBD1 TRBJ1-3 TRBV28 15 TGTGCCAGCATTCGACAGGGGAACTCTGGAAACACCATATATTTT CASIRQGNSGNTIYF
NA NA TRBJ1-2 TRBV4-3 15 TGCGCCAGCAGCCAAGAGTGGCGGAAAGACTATGGCTACACCTTC CASSQEWRKDYGYTF
NA NA TRBJ1-3 TRBV10-3 15 TGTGCCATCAGTGAGCCGACAGCCTCTGGAAACACCATATATTTT CAISEPTASGNTIYF
NA NA TRBJ2-1 TRBV5-1 15 TGCGCCAGCAGCTTGGACGGGACAACCTACGATGAGCAGTTCTTC CASSLDGTTYDEQFF
once NA TRBJ2-7 TRBV28 14 TGTGCCAGCAGTTTGGCGGGGAGCTCCTACGAGCAGTACTTC CASSLAGSSYEQYF
NA NA TRBJ1-1 TRBV30 18 TGTGCCTGGAGCCCCGACAGGCTACGACGACCGAACGAAACTGAAGCTTTCTTT CAWSPDRLRRPNETEAFF
NA NA TRBJ2-6 TRBV9 17 TGTGCCAGCAGCGTAGCTGTTAGAAGAACTGGGGCCAACGTCCTGACTTTC CASSVAVRRTGANVLTF
NA NA TRBJ1-3 TRBV11-2 18 TGTGCCAGCAGCTTAGTAAGCGGAAGGCTTTCTTCTGGAAACACCATATATTTT CASSLVSGRLSSGNTIYF
NA TRBD1 TRBJ1-2 TRBV6-5 15 TGTGCCAGCAGTCGCGGGACAGGGGGCAACTATGGCTACACCTTC CASSRGTGGNYGYTF
NA TRBD1 TRBJ2-7 TRBV11-3 15 TGTGCCAGCAGCAAACCGGGACAGGGGTCCTACGAGCAGTACTTC CASSKPGQGSYEQYF
NA NA TRBJ1-2 TRBV5-1 15 TGCGCCAGCGGGGAGCGGGGAGGACGTGACTATGGCTACACCTTC CASGERGGRDYGYTF
NA NA TRBJ1-2 TRBV6-5 15 TGTGCCAGCAGTTACTCTGGGGCGGGGGACCATGGCTACACCTTC CASSYSGAGDHGYTF
NA NA TRBJ1-5 TRBV15 13 TGTGCCACCAGCATCGGTAGCAATCAGCCCCAGCATTTT CATSIGSNQPQHF
few TRBD1 TRBJ1-6 TRBV28 13 TGTGCCATTACGGGACAGGGTAATTCACCCCTCCACTTT CAITGQGNSPLHF
NA TRBD2 TRBJ2-5 TRBV11-3 14 TGTGCCAGCAGCTTAGAAAGGGAGGGGGAGACCCAGTACTTC CASSLEREGETQYF
NA NA TRBJ2-7 TRBV19 11 TGTGCCAGTAGTAGTTACTACGAGCAGTACTTC CASSSYYEQYF
few NA TRBJ1-5 TRBV11-2 14 TGTGCCAGCAGCTTCGCAGATAGCAATCAGCCCCAGCATTTT CASSFADSNQPQHF
NA TRBD2 TRBJ2-3 TRBV4-2 17 TGTGCCAGCAGCGGGACTAGCGGGGGTTACGGCACAGATACGCAGTATTTT CASSGTSGGYGTDTQYF
NA TRBD1 TRBJ1-5 TRBV6-1 14 TGTGCCAGCAGTCATACGGGACAGTACCAGCCCCAGCATTTT CASSHTGQYQPQHF
NA NA TRBJ1-3 TRBV7-2 14 TGTGCCAGCAGGCCAGTCGGGGGTGGAAACACCATATATTTT CASRPVGGGNTIYF
NA TRBD2 TRBJ2-3 TRBV28 18 TGTGCCAGCAGTTTCGGGACTAGCGGGATTTCGAGCACAGATACGCAGTATTTT CASSFGTSGISSTDTQYF
NA NA TRBJ1-6 TRBV27 16 TGTGCCAGCAGTTCACCGTCAAGAGACGCGGGATTAGCCCTCCACTTT CASSSPSRDAGLALHF
few NA TRBJ2-2 TRBV4-3 16 TGCGCCAGCAGCCAAGGCAGGGTCAGGAACACCGGGGAGCTGTTTTTT CASSQGRVRNTGELFF
few NA TRBJ1-4 TRBV5-6 15 TGTGCCAGCAGCTACGGACAGTTACTAAATGAAAAACTGTTTTTT CASSYGQLLNEKLFF
once NA TRBJ1-2 TRBV28 12 TGTGCCAGCAGTTTACAAAACTATGGCTACACCTTC CASSLQNYGYTF
NA NA TRBJ1-1 TRBV25-1 14 TGTGCCAGCTCCGGGACATTTATGAACACTGAAGCTTTCTTT CASSGTFMNTEAFF
NA NA TRBJ1-1 TRBV7-9 13 TGTGCCAGCAGCCCCCCCGGGAGGGCTGAAGCTTTCTTT CASSPPGRAEAFF
NA TRBD2 TRBJ2-7 TRBV27 16 TGTGCCAGCAGTCAGGGACTAGCGGGACTATCCTACGAGCAGTACTTC CASSQGLAGLSYEQYF